This T cell receptor (beta chain) appears in the sequencing data of a study of identical twins. From the 5' RACE reads, TCRdb called clonotypes with MiXCR, one entry per CDR3 protein. The profile shows hundreds of thousands of distinct CDR3 sequences, less than 8% of them singletons. This clonotype was detected ten times or more. The germline V gene encodes CDR1 LGHNA and CDR2 YNFKEQ. V lost 4 bases to trimming and J lost 1 base; unmatched junction nucleotides: 5. The CDR3 is 15 amino acids. This same sample was also taken into another study, of yellow fever vaccine responses in identical twins.

Material for sequencing was memory (CD45RO+) T cells sorted from blood. The chain couples TRBV4-2 to TRBJ2-7, with TRBD2 matching over 9 bases. The source is a woman in her late teens or twenties in good health. CDR3 in amino acids: CASSLSSGGSYEQYF. The CDR3 coding sequence is TGTGCCAGCAGCCTCAGTAGCGGGGGATCCTACGAGCAGTACTTC.